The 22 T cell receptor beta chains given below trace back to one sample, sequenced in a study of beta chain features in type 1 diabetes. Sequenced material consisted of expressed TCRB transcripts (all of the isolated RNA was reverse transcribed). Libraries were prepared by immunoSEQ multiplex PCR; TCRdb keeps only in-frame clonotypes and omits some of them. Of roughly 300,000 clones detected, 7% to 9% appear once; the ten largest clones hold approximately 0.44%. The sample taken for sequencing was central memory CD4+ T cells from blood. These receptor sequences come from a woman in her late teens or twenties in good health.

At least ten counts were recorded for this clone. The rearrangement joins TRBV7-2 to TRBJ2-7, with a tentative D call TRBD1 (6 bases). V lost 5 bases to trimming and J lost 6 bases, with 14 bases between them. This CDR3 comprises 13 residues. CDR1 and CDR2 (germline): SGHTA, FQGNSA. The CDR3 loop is CASSLMQQGEQYF. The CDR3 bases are TGTGCCAGCAGCCTAATGCAACAGGGCGAGCAGTACTTC.

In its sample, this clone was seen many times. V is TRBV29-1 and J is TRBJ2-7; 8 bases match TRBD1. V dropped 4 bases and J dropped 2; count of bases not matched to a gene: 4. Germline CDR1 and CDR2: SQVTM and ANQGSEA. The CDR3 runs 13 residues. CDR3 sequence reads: CSVGDRTPYEQYF. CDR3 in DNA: TGCAGCGTTGGGGACAGGACTCCCTACGAGCAGTACTTC.

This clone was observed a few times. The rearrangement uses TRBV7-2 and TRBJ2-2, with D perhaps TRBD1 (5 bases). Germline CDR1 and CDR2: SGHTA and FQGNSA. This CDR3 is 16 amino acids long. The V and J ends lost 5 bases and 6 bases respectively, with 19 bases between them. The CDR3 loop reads CASSPRRARYSGELFF. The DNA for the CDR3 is TGTGCCAGCAGCCCGCGCAGGGCGAGATATTCCGGGGAGCTGTTTTTT.

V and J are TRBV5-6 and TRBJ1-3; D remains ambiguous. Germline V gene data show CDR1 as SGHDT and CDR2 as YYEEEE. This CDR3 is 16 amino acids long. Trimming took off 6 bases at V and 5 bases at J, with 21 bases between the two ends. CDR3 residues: CASKWSGEEGRNTIYF. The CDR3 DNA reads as TGTGCCAGCAAATGGTCAGGAGAGGAAGGTCGAAACACCATATATTTT.

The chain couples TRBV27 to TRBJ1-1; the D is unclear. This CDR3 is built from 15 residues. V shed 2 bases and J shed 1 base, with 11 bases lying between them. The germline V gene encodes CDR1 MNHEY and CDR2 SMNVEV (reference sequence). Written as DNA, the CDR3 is TGTGCCAGCAGTTTACGCCACAGCCCGAACACTGAAGCTTTCTTT. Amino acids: CASSLRHSPNTEAFF.

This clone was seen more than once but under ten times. The CDR3: CSVTSDTQYF. Written as DNA, the CDR3 is TGCAGTGTGACTTCAGATACGCAGTATTTT. V and J are TRBV20-1 and TRBJ2-3; the D is unclear. The CDR3 runs to 10 residues. In germline, CDR1 is DFQATT, CDR2 SNEGSKA (reference sequence). V was pared by 7 bases and J by 4 bases, with 6 bases between.

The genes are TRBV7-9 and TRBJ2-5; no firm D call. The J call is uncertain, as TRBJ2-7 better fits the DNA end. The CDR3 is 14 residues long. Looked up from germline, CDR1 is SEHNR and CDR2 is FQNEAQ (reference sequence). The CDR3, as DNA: TGTGCCAGCAGCTTAGCGGAGAGGTCCTACGAGCAGTACTTC. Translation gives CASSLAERSYEQYF.

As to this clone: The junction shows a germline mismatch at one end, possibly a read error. The CDR3 protein is CASSHGRREGELVF. In DNA, the CDR3 is TGCGCCAGCAGCCACGGCCGTAGGGAGGGGGAGCTGGTTTTT. This chain links TRBV4-3 with TRBJ2-2; possible D gene TRBD2, 7 bases. The CDR3 is 14 residues long. Germline V gene data show CDR1 as LGHNA and CDR2 as YSLEER.

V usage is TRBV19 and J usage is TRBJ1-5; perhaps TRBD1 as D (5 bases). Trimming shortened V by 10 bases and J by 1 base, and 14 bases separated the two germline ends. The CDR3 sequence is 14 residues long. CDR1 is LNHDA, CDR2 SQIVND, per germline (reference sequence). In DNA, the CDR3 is TGTGCCACCACCCGGGGGGACAGCAATCAGCCCCAGCATTTT. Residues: CATTRGDSNQPQHF.

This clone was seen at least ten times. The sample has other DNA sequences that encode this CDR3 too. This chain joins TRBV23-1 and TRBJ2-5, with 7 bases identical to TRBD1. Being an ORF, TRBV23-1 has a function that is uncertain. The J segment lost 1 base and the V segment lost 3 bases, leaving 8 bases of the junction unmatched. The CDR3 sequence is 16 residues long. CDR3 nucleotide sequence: TGCGCCAGCAGTCACGCCGAACAGGGGATCCAAGAGACCCAGTACTTC. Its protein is CASSHAEQGIQETQYF.

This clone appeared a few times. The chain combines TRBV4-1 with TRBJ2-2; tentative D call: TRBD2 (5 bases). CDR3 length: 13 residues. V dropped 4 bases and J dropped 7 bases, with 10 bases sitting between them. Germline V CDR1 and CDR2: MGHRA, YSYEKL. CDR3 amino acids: CASSLRGDGELFF. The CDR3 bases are TGCGCCAGCAGCCTTCGGGGAGACGGGGAGCTGTTTTTT.

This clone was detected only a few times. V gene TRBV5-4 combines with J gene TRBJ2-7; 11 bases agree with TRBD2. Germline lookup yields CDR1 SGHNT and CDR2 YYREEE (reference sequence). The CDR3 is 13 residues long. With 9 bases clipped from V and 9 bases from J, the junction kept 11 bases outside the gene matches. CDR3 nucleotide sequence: TGTGCCATCCAACTAGCGGGAGATAGCCGGCAGTACTTC. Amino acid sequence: CAIQLAGDSRQYF.

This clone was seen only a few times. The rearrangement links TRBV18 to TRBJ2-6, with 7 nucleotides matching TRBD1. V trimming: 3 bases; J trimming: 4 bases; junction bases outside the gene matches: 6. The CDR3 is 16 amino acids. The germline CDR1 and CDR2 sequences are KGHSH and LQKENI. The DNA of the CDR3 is TGTGCCAGCTCACCCTTAACAGGGGCCGGGGCCAACGTCCTGACTTTC. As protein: CASSPLTGAGANVLTF.

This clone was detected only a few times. DNA for the CDR3: TGTGCCAGCAGCTGGAACCGGGACAGAGCAGAGACCCAGTACTTC. Its translation: CASSWNRDRAETQYF. This rearrangement joins TRBV2 to TRBJ2-5, with 7 bases lining up with TRBD1. The CDR3 is 15 amino acids. The V and J ends lost 6 bases and 4 bases, in that order; junction bases with no gene match: 11. The germline V gene has CDR1 SNHLY and CDR2 FYNNEI.

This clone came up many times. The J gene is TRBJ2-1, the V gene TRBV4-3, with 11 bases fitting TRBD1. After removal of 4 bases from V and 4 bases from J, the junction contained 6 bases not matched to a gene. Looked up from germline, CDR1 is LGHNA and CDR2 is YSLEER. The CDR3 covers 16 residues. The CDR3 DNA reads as TGCGCCAGCAGCCCCCGAGGACAGGGGGCTTACAATGAGCAGTTCTTC. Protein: CASSPRGQGAYNEQFF.

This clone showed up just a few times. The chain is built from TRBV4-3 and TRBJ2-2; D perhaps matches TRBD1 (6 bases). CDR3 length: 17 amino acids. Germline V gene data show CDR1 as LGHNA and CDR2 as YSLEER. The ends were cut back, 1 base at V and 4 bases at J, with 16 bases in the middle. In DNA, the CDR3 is TGCGCCAGCAGCCAAGGAAGCCTGGGACACCCCACCGGGGAGCTGTTTTTT. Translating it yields CASSQGSLGHPTGELFF.

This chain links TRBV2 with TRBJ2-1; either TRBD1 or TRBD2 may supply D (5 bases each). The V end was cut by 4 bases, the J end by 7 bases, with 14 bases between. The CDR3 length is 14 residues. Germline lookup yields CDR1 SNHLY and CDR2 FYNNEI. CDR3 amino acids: CASSVRAGSNEQFF. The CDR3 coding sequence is TGTGCCAGCAGTGTGCGGGCAGGGTCGAATGAGCAGTTCTTC.

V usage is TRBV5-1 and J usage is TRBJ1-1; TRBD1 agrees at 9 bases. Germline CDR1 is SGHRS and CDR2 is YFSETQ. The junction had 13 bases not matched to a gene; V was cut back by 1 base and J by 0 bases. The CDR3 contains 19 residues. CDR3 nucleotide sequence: TGCGCCAGCAGCTTGTCGGACGGGGACAGGGAAGAGGTGAACACTGAAGCTTTCTTT. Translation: CASSLSDGDREEVNTEAFF.

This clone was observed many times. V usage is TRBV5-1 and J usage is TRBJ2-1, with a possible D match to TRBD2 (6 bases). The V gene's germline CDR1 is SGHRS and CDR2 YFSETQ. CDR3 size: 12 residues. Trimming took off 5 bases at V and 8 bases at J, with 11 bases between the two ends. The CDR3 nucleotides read TGCGCCAGCAGTACGGGAGTTCATGAGCAGTTCTTC. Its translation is CASSTGVHEQFF.

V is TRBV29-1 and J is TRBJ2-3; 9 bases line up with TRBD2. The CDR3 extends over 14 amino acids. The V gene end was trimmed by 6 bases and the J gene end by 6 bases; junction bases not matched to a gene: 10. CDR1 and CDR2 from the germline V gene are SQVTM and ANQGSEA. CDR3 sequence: CSVHSGSGSDTQYF. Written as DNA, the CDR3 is TGCAGCGTCCATAGCGGGAGTGGGTCTGATACGCAGTATTTT.

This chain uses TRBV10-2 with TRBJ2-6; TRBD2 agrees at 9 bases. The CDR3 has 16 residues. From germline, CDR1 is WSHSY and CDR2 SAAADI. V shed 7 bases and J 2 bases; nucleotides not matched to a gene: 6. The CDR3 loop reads CASMAGGPTGANVLTF. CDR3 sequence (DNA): TGCGCCAGCATGGCGGGAGGGCCTACTGGGGCCAACGTCCTGACTTTC.

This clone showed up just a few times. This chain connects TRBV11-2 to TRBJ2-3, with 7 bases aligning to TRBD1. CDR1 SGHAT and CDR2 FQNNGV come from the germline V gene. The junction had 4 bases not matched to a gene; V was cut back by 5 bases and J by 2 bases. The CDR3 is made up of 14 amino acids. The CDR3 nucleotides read TGTGCCAGCAGCCCGCAGGGGGTCACAGATACGCAGTATTTT. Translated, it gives CASSPQGVTDTQYF.